The next 5 T cell receptor beta chains were all read from a single sample in a study of shared clonotypes between healthy human individuals. Some clones are missing from TCRdb's copy, which holds only in-frame ones; the method was immunoSEQ multiplex PCR. The data show more than 900,000 clones, with approximately 78% seen just once and roughly 0.55% held by the top ten. The sample taken for sequencing was memory CD4+ T cells from PBMCs. Subset meaning: CD45RA-negative fraction. The origin of the receptors is a man between 18 and 29 years old in good health. Some clones in this sample may be carry-over from other donors' samples.

This clone has only a few counts. The chain uses TRBV19 and TRBJ2-7, with a weak D call TRBD1 (6 bases). V lost 4 bases and J lost 0, with 16 bases in between. Germline loops: CDR1 LNHDA, CDR2 SQIVND (reference sequence). There are 16 residues in the CDR3. The CDR3 sequence is CASSTLDGQSSYEQYF. CDR3 bases: TGTGCCAGTAGTACCCTCGACGGACAGAGCTCCTACGAGCAGTACTTC.

V usage is TRBV9 and J usage is TRBJ2-1; D not resolved. This CDR3 spans 14 amino acids. Germline CDR1 is SGDLS and CDR2 is YYNGEE. Trimming pared 2 bases from V and 7 bases from J, leaving 13 bases between. Written as DNA, the CDR3 is TGTGCCAGCAGCGTTCGGACCGACCTAAATGAGCAGTTCTTC. Protein product: CASSVRTDLNEQFF. Full variable domain (outside the CDR3, taken from reference TRBV9 and TRBJ2-1): DSGVTQTPKHLITATGQRVTLRCSPRSGDLSVYWYQQSLDQGLQFLIQYYNGEERAKGNILERFSAQQFPDLHSELNLSSLELGDSALYFCASSVRTDLNEQFFGPGTRLTVL.

The rearrangement joins TRBV10-1 to TRBJ1-1; no definite D call. The germline CDR1 and CDR2 sequences are WNHNN and SYGVQD (reference sequence). CDR3 length equals 13 residues. V was trimmed by 2 bases and J by 4 bases, leaving 8 bases between them. In nucleotides, the CDR3 is TGCGCCAGCAGTGAGGGGGAGGGCACTGAAGCTTTCTTT. It is translated as CASSEGEGTEAFF.

The chain couples TRBV28 to TRBJ2-2; 10 nucleotides match TRBD2. Germline V gene lookup returns CDR1 MDHEN and CDR2 SYDVKM. This CDR3 is built from 16 residues. J was trimmed by 6 bases and V by 5 bases; bases with no gene match: 9. Here the CDR3 reads CASSQTGTSDAGELFF. The CDR3 DNA follows: TGTGCCAGCAGTCAAACCGGGACTAGCGACGCCGGGGAGCTGTTTTTT.

The chain joins TRBV7-2 to TRBJ2-5, with D possibly matching TRBD1 (6 bases). The germline gives CDR1 SGHTA, CDR2 FQGNSA. V lost 1 base to trimming and J lost 2 bases, with 8 bases between them. This CDR3 region has 14 residues. CDR3 protein: CASSLGGLQETQYF. The CDR3 DNA reads TGTGCCAGCAGCTTAGGGGGGCTTCAAGAGACCCAGTACTTC. Together with reference TRBV7-2 and TRBJ2-5, the CDR3 gives the full variable domain: GAGVSQSPSNKVTEKGKDVELRCDPISGHTALYWYRQSLGQGLEFLIYFQGNSAPDKSGLPSDRFSAERTGGSVSTLTIQRTQQEDSAVYLCASSLGGLQETQYFGPGTRLLVL.